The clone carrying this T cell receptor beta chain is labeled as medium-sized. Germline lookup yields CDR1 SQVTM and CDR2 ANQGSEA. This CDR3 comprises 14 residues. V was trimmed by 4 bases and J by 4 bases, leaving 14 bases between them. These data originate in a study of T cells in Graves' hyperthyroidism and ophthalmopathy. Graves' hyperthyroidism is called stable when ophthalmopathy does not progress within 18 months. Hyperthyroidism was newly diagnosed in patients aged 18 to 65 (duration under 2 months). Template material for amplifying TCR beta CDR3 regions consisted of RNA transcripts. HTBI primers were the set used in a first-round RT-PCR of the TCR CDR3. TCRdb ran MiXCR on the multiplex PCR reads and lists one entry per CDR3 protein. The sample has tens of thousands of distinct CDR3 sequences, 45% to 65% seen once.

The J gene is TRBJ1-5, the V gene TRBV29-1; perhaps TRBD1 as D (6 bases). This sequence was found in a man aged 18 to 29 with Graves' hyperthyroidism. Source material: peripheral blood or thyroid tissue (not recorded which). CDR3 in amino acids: CSVAEGGWNQPQHF. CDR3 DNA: TGCAGCGTTGCGGAGGGGGGGTGGAATCAGCCCCAGCATTTT.